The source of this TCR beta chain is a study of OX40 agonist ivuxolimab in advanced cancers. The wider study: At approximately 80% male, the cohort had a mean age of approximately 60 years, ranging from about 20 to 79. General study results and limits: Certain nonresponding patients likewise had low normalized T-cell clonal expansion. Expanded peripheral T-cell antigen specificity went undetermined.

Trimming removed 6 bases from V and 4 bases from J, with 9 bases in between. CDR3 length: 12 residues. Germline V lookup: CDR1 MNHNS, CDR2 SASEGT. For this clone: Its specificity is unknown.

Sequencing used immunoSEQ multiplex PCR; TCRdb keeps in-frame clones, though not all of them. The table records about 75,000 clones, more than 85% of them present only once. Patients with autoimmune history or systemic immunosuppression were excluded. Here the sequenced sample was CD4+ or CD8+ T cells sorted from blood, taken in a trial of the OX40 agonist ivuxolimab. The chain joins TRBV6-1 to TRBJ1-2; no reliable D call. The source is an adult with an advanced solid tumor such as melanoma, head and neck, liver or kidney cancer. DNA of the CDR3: TGTGCCAGCAGCACGGTCGGCTATGGCTACACCTTC. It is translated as CASSTVGYGYTF.